Listed below are T cell receptor beta chains from one sample, sequenced in a study of metastatic and nonmetastatic thyroid tumors. Via MiXCR, TCRdb re-called the PCR reads. The sample shows roughly 34,000 clones, 21% of them seen only once. Material for sequencing was tumor tissue. The receptors originated from a male donor with papillary thyroid cancer or a benign thyroid nodule (not recorded which). Some clones in this sample may be carry-over from other donors' samples. CDR3s include the opening cysteine and the closing phenylalanine or tryptophan. D genes are given only for firm matches. Some rows mark clone size as missing; the rest say once, few, many or name a class of expanded clone.

v_gene,j_gene,d_gene,abundance,CDR3aa,CDR3nt
TRBV10-3,TRBJ1-1,TRBD1,many,CAIRGQTVTEAFF,TGTGCCATCAGGGGACAGACGGTGACTGAAGCTTTCTTT
TRBV28,TRBJ2-6,.,many,CASSLGGSGANVLTF,TGTGCCAGCAGTTTAGGGGGGAGTGGGGCCAACGTCCTGACTTTC
TRBV4-1,TRBJ2-7,.,.,CASSQGRIYEQYF,TGCGCCAGCAGCCAAGGCAGAATATACGAGCAGTACTTC
TRBV11-2,TRBJ2-1,TRBD2,many,CASSLGLAGLHNEQFF,TGTGCCAGCAGCTTAGGACTAGCGGGTCTTCACAATGAGCAGTTCTTC
TRBV12-3/TRBV12-4,TRBJ2-7,TRBD2,few,CASRTFAGGSGEQYF,TGTGCCAGCAGAACCTTTGCGGGAGGGTCGGGCGAGCAGTACTTC
TRBV15,TRBJ1-1,.,many,CATSRSPSTEAFF,TGTGCCACCAGCAGATCCCCTTCCACTGAAGCTTTCTTT
TRBV7-2,TRBJ1-2,.,many,CASSLDRVNTF,TGTGCCAGCAGCTTAGACAGGGTAAACACCTTC
TRBV3-1,TRBJ2-3,.,many,CASSQAGTDTQYF,TGTGCCAGCAGCCAAGCCGGCACAGATACGCAGTATTTT
TRBV20-1,TRBJ2-1,.,.,CSARELRDNEQFF,TGCAGTGCCCGGGAGTTGAGGGACAATGAGCAGTTCTTC
TRBV6-1,TRBJ2-2,TRBD2,many,CASSRRTSGNTGELFF,TGTGCCAGCAGTCGGCGGACTAGCGGGAACACCGGGGAGCTGTTTTTT
TRBV7-2,TRBJ1-3,TRBD1,many,CASSLRGQGSLSGNTIYF,TGTGCCAGCAGCCTTCGGGGACAGGGCTCTCTCTCTGGAAACACCATATATTTT
TRBV20-1,TRBJ1-1,.,.,CSAMGPNTEAFF,TGCAGTGCTATGGGTCCGAACACTGAAGCTTTCTTT
TRBV20-1,TRBJ1-5,TRBD1,many,CSAPDRVDQPQHF,TGCAGTGCCCCGGACAGGGTGGATCAGCCCCAGCATTTT
TRBV11-1,TRBJ2-7,.,.,CASSLRTSSYEQYF,TGTGCCAGCAGCTTGCGGACGAGCTCCTACGAGCAGTACTTC
TRBV7-6,TRBJ1-1,.,many,CASSPGMNTEAFF,TGTGCCAGCAGCCCCGGGATGAACACTGAAGCTTTCTTT
TRBV20-1,TRBJ2-7,.,many,CSARLRGSYEQYF,TGCAGTGCTAGGCTTAGGGGGTCCTACGAGCAGTACTTC
TRBV4-3,TRBJ2-2,TRBD2,many,CASSQQTSANTGELFF,TGCGCCAGCAGCCAACAGACTAGCGCGAACACCGGGGAGCTGTTTTTT
TRBV24-1,TRBJ2-4,.,many,CATSDSTGFGRHIQYF,TGTGCCACCAGTGATTCGACAGGGTTCGGGAGGCACATTCAGTACTTC
TRBV9,TRBJ2-1,TRBD1,many,CASSADNRGRWNEQFF,TGTGCCAGCAGCGCGGACAACAGGGGGCGATGGAATGAGCAGTTCTTC
TRBV4-3,TRBJ1-1,TRBD1,many,CASSQYRTGGTEAFF,TGCGCCAGCAGCCAGTACAGAACAGGGGGAACTGAAGCTTTCTTT
TRBV13,TRBJ2-3,TRBD2,many,CASSTPTSGRAADTQYF,TGTGCCAGCAGCACTCCCACTAGCGGGAGGGCTGCAGATACGCAGTATTTT
TRBV20-1,TRBJ2-2,.,many,CSGEPTKNTGELFF,TGCAGTGGGGAACCTACTAAGAACACCGGGGAGCTGTTTTTT
TRBV7-9,TRBJ2-3,.,many,CASSFDRGDTQYF,TGTGCCAGCAGCTTCGACCGTGGAGATACGCAGTATTTT
TRBV6-5,TRBJ1-1,.,few,CASSYSTGEAFF,TGTGCCAGCAGTTACTCGACAGGAGAAGCTTTCTTT
TRBV11-1,TRBJ2-6,.,.,CASSPARDSSGANVLTF,TGTGCCAGCAGCCCCGCGAGGGACTCCTCTGGGGCCAACGTCCTGACTTTC
TRBV5-1,TRBJ2-2,.,many,CASSLVANTGELFF,TGCGCCAGCAGCTTGGTTGCGAACACCGGGGAGCTGTTTTTT
TRBV28,TRBJ1-2,TRBD1,.,CASSLQGAYGYTF,TGTGCCAGCAGTTTGCAGGGGGCCTATGGCTACACCTTC
TRBV20-1,TRBJ2-4,.,.,CSARVRYRWHGNIQYF,TGCAGTGCTAGAGTCCGGTACAGGTGGCACGGAAACATTCAGTACTTC
TRBV7-9,TRBJ1-4,.,.,CASVLPGSNEKLFF,TGTGCCAGCGTCCTCCCAGGGAGTAATGAAAAACTGTTTTTT
TRBV24-1,TRBJ1-2,TRBD1,.,CATSAGPRTGGTYGYTF,TGTGCCACCAGTGCCGGCCCGAGGACAGGGGGAACCTATGGCTACACCTTC
TRBV12-3/TRBV12-4,TRBJ1-6,.,few,CASTLTGNSPLHF,TGTGCCAGCACCTTGACGGGGAATTCACCCCTCCACTTT
TRBV7-9,TRBJ1-2,.,.,CASSSSAPSGGYTF,TGTGCCAGCAGCTCCTCGGCACCATCAGGCGGCTACACCTTC
TRBV5-4,TRBJ1-5,TRBD1,few,CASSLDGGGAQQPQHF,TGTGCCAGCAGCTTGGATGGAGGGGGCGCTCAACAGCCCCAGCATTTT
TRBV20-1,TRBJ2-6,.,once,CSASQEVTF,TGCAGTGCTAGTCAAGAGGTGACTTTC
TRBV28,TRBJ2-5,TRBD2,few,CASSQLASFQETQYF,TGTGCCAGCAGTCAACTAGCGTCCTTTCAAGAGACCCAGTACTTC
TRBV6-1,TRBJ2-3,TRBD2,few,CASRTRSGEDTKYF,TGTGCCAGCAGGACGAGGAGCGGGGAAGATACGAAGTATTTT
TRBV20-1,TRBJ2-7,TRBD2,.,CSARDLNVSGVSYEQYF,TGCAGTGCTAGAGATCTAAACGTTAGCGGGGTCTCCTACGAGCAGTACTTC
TRBV10-3,TRBJ2-1,TRBD1,many,CAIMGEGTGDEQFF,TGTGCCATCATGGGCGAGGGGACAGGCGATGAGCAGTTCTTC